Below are 3 T cell receptor beta chains sequenced from a single sample in a study of shared clonotypes between healthy human individuals. Sequencing was performed with immunoSEQ multiplex PCR; in TCRdb, only in-frame clones are kept and a portion is missing. The profile covers 630,000 or so clones, with roughly 98% appearing a single time and approximately 0.3% taken by the ten largest. CD8 cells classed as naive were CD45RO-negative and positively selected for CCR7, excluding terminally differentiated effector memory CD45RA+ cells. Source material: naive CD8+ T cells sorted from blood. All receptors derive from a man aged 25 to 40 in good health.

This sequence joins TRBV5-1 and TRBJ2-7; TRBD2 matches at 13 bases. From germline, CDR1 is SGHRS and CDR2 YFSETQ. V trimming: 3 bases; J trimming: 6 bases; junction bases outside the gene matches: 9. CDR3 length: 16 amino acids. CDR3 amino acids: CASSWGGLAGRAEQYF. The CDR3 region has the DNA TGCGCCAGCAGCTGGGGGGGACTAGCGGGACGAGCCGAGCAGTACTTC.

The genes are TRBV21-1 and TRBJ1-2; the table gives TRBD1 as D, unverified against the DNA. TRBV21-1 is deemed a pseudogene. This CDR3 region has 15 residues. This CDR3 reads CASRNRAGDVRGYTF. The CDR3, as DNA: TGTGCCAGCAGAAACCGGGCAGGGGATGTTCGTGGCTACACCTTC.

A single count supports this clone. The genes are TRBV28 and TRBJ2-1, with D maybe TRBD1 (5 bases). V was trimmed by 1 base and J by 5 bases, leaving 18 bases between them. The length of the CDR3 is 17 residues. Germline assignment: CDR1 MDHEN and CDR2 SYDVKM. This chain's CDR3 is CASSLSTGISRDNEQFF. The CDR3 region has the DNA TGTGCCAGCAGTTTATCCACAGGAATTTCTAGGGACAATGAGCAGTTCTTC.